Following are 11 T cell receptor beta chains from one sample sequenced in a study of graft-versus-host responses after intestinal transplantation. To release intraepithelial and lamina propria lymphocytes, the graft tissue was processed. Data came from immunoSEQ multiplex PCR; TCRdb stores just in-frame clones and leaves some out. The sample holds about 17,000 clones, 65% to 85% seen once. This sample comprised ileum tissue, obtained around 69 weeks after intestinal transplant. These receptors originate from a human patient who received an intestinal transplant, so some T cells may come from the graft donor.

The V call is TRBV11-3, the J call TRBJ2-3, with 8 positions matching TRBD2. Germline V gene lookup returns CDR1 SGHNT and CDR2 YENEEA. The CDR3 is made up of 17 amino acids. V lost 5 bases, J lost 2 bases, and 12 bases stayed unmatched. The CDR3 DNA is TGTGCCAGCAGCGCGACCCCAGCGGGGGCCCCCACAGATACGCAGTATTTT. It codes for CASSATPAGAPTDTQYF.

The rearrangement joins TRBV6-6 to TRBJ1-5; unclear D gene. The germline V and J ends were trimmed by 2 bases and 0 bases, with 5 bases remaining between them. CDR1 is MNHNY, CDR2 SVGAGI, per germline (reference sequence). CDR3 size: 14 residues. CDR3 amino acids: CASSYKDSNQPQHF. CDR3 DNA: TGTGCCAGCAGTTACAAGGATAGCAATCAGCCCCAGCATTTT.

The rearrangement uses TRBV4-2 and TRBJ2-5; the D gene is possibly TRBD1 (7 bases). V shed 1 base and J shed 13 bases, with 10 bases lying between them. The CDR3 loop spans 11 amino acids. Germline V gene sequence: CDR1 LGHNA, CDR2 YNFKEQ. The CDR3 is CASSQGGDRYF. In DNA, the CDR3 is TGTGCCAGCAGCCAAGGGGGGGACAGGTACTTC.

As DNA, the CDR3 is TGTGCCAGCAGTTGGAGGGACAGGGGAAATATCTACAATGAGCAGTTCTTC. It specifies CASSWRDRGNIYNEQFF. The chain uses TRBV27 and TRBJ2-1, with 10 bases that match TRBD1. This CDR3 comprises 17 residues. Trimming cost V 4 bases and J 3 bases; bases outside gene matches: 9. CDR1 and CDR2 (germline): MNHEY, SMNVEV (reference sequence).

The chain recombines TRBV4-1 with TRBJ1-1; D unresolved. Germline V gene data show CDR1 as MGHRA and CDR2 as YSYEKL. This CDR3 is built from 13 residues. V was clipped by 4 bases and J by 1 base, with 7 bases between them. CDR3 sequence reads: CASSPGSNTEAFF. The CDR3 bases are TGCGCCAGCAGCCCCGGCTCGAACACTGAAGCTTTCTTT.

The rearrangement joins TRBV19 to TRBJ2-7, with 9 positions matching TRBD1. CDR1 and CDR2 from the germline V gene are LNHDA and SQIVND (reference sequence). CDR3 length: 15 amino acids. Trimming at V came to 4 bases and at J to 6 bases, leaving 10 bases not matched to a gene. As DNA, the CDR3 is TGTGCCAGTAGTAAAACCGGGACAGGGTATGGCGAGCAGTACTTC. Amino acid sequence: CASSKTGTGYGEQYF.

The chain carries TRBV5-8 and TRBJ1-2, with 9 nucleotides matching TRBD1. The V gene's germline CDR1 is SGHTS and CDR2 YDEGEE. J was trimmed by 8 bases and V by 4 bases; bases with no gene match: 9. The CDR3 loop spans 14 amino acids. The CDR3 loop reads CASSPRTGATGYTF. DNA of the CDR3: TGTGCCAGCAGCCCGAGGACAGGGGCTACGGGCTACACCTTC.

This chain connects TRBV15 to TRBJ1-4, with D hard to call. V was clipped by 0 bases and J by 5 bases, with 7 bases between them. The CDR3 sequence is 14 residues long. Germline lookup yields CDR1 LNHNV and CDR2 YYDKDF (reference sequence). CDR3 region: CATSRERANEKLFF. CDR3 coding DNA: TGTGCCACCAGCAGAGAGCGGGCCAATGAAAAACTGTTTTTT.

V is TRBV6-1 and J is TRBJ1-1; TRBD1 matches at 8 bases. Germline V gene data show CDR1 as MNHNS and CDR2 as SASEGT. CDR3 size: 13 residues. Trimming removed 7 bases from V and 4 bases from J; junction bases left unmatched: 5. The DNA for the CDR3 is TGTGCCAGCACCCAAGACAGGGGCACTGAAGCTTTCTTT. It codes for CASTQDRGTEAFF.

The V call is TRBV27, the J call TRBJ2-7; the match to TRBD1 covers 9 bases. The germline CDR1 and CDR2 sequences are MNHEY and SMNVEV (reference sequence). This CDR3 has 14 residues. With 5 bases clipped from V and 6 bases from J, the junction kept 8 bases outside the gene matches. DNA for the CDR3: TGTGCCAGCAGTCCGTTACAGGGGGCGGGCGAGCAGTACTTC. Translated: CASSPLQGAGEQYF.

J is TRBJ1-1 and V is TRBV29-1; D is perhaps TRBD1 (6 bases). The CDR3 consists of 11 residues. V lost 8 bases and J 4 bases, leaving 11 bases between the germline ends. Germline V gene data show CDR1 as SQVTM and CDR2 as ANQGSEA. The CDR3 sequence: CSLRQATEAFF. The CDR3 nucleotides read TGCAGCTTAAGACAGGCCACTGAAGCTTTCTTT. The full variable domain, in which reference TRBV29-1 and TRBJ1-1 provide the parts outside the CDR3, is SAVISQKPSRDICQRGTSLTIQCQVDSQVTMMFWYRQQPGQSLTLIATANQGSEATYESGFVIDKFPISRPNLTFSTLTVSNMSPEDSSIYLCSLRQATEAFFGQGTRLTVV.